A selection of T cell receptor beta chains follows, all from one sample in a study of T cell changes during pregnancy in multiple sclerosis. Clones were read by immunoSEQ multiplex PCR, and TCRdb kept only the in-frame ones, dropping some. The sample shows around 62,000 clones, about nine tenths of them seen only once. This sample comprised peripheral blood, obtained in the third trimester of pregnancy. The receptors originated from a female donor with multiple sclerosis, enrolled in a pregnancy study. The CDR3 runs from the conserved cysteine through the conserved F or W. Fields, in order: CDR3 DNA, CDR3 protein, V gene, J gene, D gene, clone size. The D gene is left open where the match is weak. A row's size may be missing; if present it is once, few, many or a size class.

CDR3nt: TGCGCCAGCAGCCCGGGACTAGCGGGAGACGACGGGGAGCTGTTTTTT
CDR3aa: CASSPGLAGDDGELFF
v_gene: TRBV5-1
j_gene: TRBJ2-2
d_gene: TRBD2
abundance: NA

CDR3nt: TGTGCCTTTCCACCCGTAGCGGGATCCTACGAGCAGTACTTC
CDR3aa: CAFPPVAGSYEQYF
v_gene: TRBV30
j_gene: TRBJ2-7
d_gene: TRBD2
abundance: NA

CDR3nt: TGCGCCAGCAGTCGGTCCTACGAGCAGTACTTC
CDR3aa: CASSRSYEQYF
v_gene: TRBV10-2
j_gene: TRBJ2-7
d_gene: NA
abundance: NA

CDR3nt: TGTGCCAGCAGTGTTGAGACTTTTTCACCCCTCCACTTT
CDR3aa: CASSVETFSPLHF
v_gene: TRBV2
j_gene: TRBJ1-6
d_gene: NA
abundance: NA

CDR3nt: TGCAGCGTCCGACAGGGTGCCTATGGCTACACCTTC
CDR3aa: CSVRQGAYGYTF
v_gene: TRBV29-1
j_gene: TRBJ1-2
d_gene: TRBD1
abundance: NA

CDR3nt: TGTGCCAGCAGTTTCTTCCCCCGGACTAGCGGGGGGGCCACAGATACGCAGTATTTT
CDR3aa: CASSFFPRTSGGATDTQYF
v_gene: TRBV27
j_gene: TRBJ2-3
d_gene: TRBD2
abundance: NA

CDR3nt: TGTGCCAGCAGCCTTAACCCAGGGACAGATAGAGAAAAACTGTTTTTT
CDR3aa: CASSLNPGTDREKLFF
v_gene: TRBV7-9
j_gene: TRBJ1-4
d_gene: TRBD1
abundance: NA

CDR3nt: TGCGCCAGCAGCCTCACCGACAGCTTGAACACTGAAGCTTTCTTT
CDR3aa: CASSLTDSLNTEAFF
v_gene: TRBV5-1
j_gene: TRBJ1-1
d_gene: NA
abundance: NA

CDR3nt: TGTGCCAGCAGAGTACAGGGGGCTTCTAACTATGGCTACACCTTC
CDR3aa: CASRVQGASNYGYTF
v_gene: TRBV6-1
j_gene: TRBJ1-2
d_gene: TRBD1
abundance: NA

CDR3nt: TGTGCCAGCAGCCACTGGACATTAGAAGGCTACACCTTC
CDR3aa: CASSHWTLEGYTF
v_gene: TRBV7-8
j_gene: TRBJ1-2
d_gene: NA
abundance: NA

CDR3nt: TGTGCCATCACATTGGGGGGGACTAGGGAAGAGACCCAGTACTTC
CDR3aa: CAITLGGTREETQYF
v_gene: TRBV10-3
j_gene: TRBJ2-5
d_gene: TRBD2
abundance: NA

CDR3nt: TGTGCCAGCAGTTACTCTTGGACATTGAGCACAGATACGCAGTATTTT
CDR3aa: CASSYSWTLSTDTQYF
v_gene: TRBV6-5
j_gene: TRBJ2-3
d_gene: NA
abundance: NA

CDR3nt: TGTGCCAGCAAAAGAAGAAAGACAGGGGGCGAGGAGACCCAGTACTTC
CDR3aa: CASKRRKTGGEETQYF
v_gene: TRBV2
j_gene: TRBJ2-5
d_gene: TRBD1
abundance: NA

CDR3nt: TGTGCCAGCCAGCTAGGACAGGAGAGAGGAAAACTGTTTTTT
CDR3aa: CASQLGQERGKLFF
v_gene: TRBV19
j_gene: TRBJ1-4
d_gene: TRBD1
abundance: NA

CDR3nt: TGTGCCAGCAGCTCACCAACGGGTTCCCTACATAATTCACCCCTCCACTTT
CDR3aa: CASSSPTGSLHNSPLHF
v_gene: TRBV7-9
j_gene: TRBJ1-6
d_gene: NA
abundance: once

CDR3nt: TGCGCCAGCAGCCGGATGACGACAGGGAACTCCTACGAGCAGTACTTC
CDR3aa: CASSRMTTGNSYEQYF
v_gene: TRBV5-1
j_gene: TRBJ2-7
d_gene: TRBD1
abundance: NA